This TCR beta chain derives from a study of blood T cell repertoires in COVID-19. With 8 bases removed from V and 1 base from J, the gap between germline ends came to 17 bases. The CDR3 is 15 residues long. Germline V gives CDR1 MNHEY, CDR2 SMNVEV (reference sequence). How the authors handled the data: Amplifying reference gene primers gave estimates of nucleated cell counts. Data came from immunoSEQ multiplex PCR; TCRdb stores just in-frame clones and leaves some out. The DNA gave D and trimming, while V, J and clone size come from that table. This repertoire shows roughly 72,000 clones, over 75% found once; its top ten account for approximately 46%.

The rearrangement links TRBV27 to TRBJ1-1; D possibly corresponds to TRBD1 (5 bases). The source is a human donor in a cohort sampled during active COVID-19. The sequenced sample consisted of peripheral blood. The CDR3 is CASSATIQGNTEAFF. CDR3 coding DNA: TGTGCCAGCTCCGCAACCATCCAGGGGAACACTGAAGCTTTCTTT.